The next 8 T cell receptor beta chains were all read from a single sample in a study of blood T cell repertoires in COVID-19. The protocol was immunoSEQ multiplex PCR, while the TCRdb copy is restricted to in-frame clones and leaves out a portion. This table has under 200,000 clones, around 83% appearing once. The sequenced sample was peripheral blood. The receptor source for this set is a woman of 80 years or more in a cohort sampled during active or convalescent COVID-19.

Worth noting for this clone: The same CDR3 arises from other DNA sequences in this sample as well. This chain connects TRBV11-2 to TRBJ1-2; 7 bases are shared with TRBD1. The CDR3 covers 13 residues. Germline values: CDR1 SGHAT, CDR2 FQNNGV. With 5 bases clipped from V and 2 bases from J, the junction kept 2 bases outside the gene matches. This chain's CDR3 is CASSPQGNYGYTF. The CDR3 region has the DNA TGTGCCAGCAGCCCACAGGGGAACTATGGCTACACCTTC.

This chain connects TRBV2 to TRBJ2-5; 8 nucleotides align to TRBD1. The CDR3 spans 13 residues. Trimming at V came to 7 bases and at J to 5 bases, leaving 6 bases not matched to a gene. From germline, CDR1 is SNHLY and CDR2 FYNNEI. CDR3 amino acids: CASTGGQWETQYF. The CDR3 coding sequence is TGTGCCAGCACAGGGGGCCAGTGGGAGACCCAGTACTTC.

This clone appeared once. The rearrangement joins TRBV21-1 to TRBJ1-5; no DNA check was done on the table's D call, TRBD1. TRBV21-1 is an annotated pseudogene. This CDR3 has 15 residues. The CDR3 DNA is TGTGCCAGCACCCCACTCGGGACAGGGAGGCAGCCCCAGCATTTT. It codes for CASTPLGTGRQPQHF.

The chain's CDR3 is CASSPGTGFTTNEKLFF. The DNA of the CDR3 is TGTGCCAGCAGCCCTGGGACAGGGTTTACAACTAATGAAAAACTGTTTTTT. The chain couples TRBV7-9 to TRBJ1-4; 9 bases are shared with TRBD1. The V gene's germline CDR1 is SEHNR and CDR2 FQNEAQ (reference sequence). This CDR3 is built from 17 residues. After removal of 5 bases from V and 0 bases from J, the junction contained 7 bases not matched to a gene.

This rearrangement joins TRBV18 to TRBJ2-3, with 8 bases identical to TRBD2. CDR3 size: 14 residues. V lost 1 base and J lost 3; bases outside the gene matches: 0. CDR1 is KGHSH and CDR2 is LQKENI in the germline V gene. CDR3 coding DNA: TGTGCCAGCTCACCACAGCGGGGGACAGATACGCAGTATTTT. This gives the protein CASSPQRGTDTQYF.

The DNA for the CDR3 is TGCGCCAGCAGCCGCGGACTAGCGGGGGGATCAGCCAAAAACATTCAGTACTTC. It encodes CASSRGLAGGSAKNIQYF. The rearrangement joins TRBV4-1 to TRBJ2-4; 14 bases match TRBD2. The CDR3 has 18 residues. CDR1 is MGHRA and CDR2 is YSYEKL in the germline V gene. The V gene end was trimmed by 4 bases and the J gene end by 0 bases; junction bases not matched to a gene: 5.

This sequence joins TRBV7-2 and TRBJ2-7, with TRBD2 matching over 9 bases. This CDR3 is built from 17 residues. Germline lookup yields CDR1 SGHTA and CDR2 FQGNSA. V trimming: 1 base; J trimming: 0 bases; junction bases outside the gene matches: 7. In DNA, the CDR3 is TGTGCCAGCAGCTTAGTCGAAAGCGGGGGGACCTCCTACGAGCAGTACTTC. This gives the protein CASSLVESGGTSYEQYF.

The rearrangement links TRBV5-1 to TRBJ1-3; 9 bases are shared with TRBD1. This CDR3 is built from 17 residues. V lost 3 bases and J lost 0; bases outside the gene matches: 7. CDR1 is SGHRS and CDR2 is YFSETQ in the germline V gene. This CDR3 reads CASSSMTGGSSGNTIYF. CDR3 in DNA: TGCGCCAGCAGCTCGATGACAGGGGGTAGCTCTGGAAACACCATATATTTT.